The clone carrying this T cell receptor (beta chain) was seen only a few times. The target antigen is unknown. From the 5' RACE reads, TCRdb called clonotypes with MiXCR, one entry per CDR3 protein. The table lists a few hundred thousand distinct CDR3 sequences, approximately 10% of them singletons, with 3% to 3.5% in the top ten. This record belongs to a study of T cells after yellow fever vaccination. Study-wide background: Preparation used SMART-Seq v4 Ultra Low Input for the low-cell-number fractions.

The V gene's germline CDR1 is MNHNY and CDR2 SVGAGI (reference sequence). The CDR3 covers 15 residues. The J segment lost 0 bases and the V segment lost 8 bases, leaving 9 bases of the junction unmatched. Study-wide points: Subsequent booster samples again held most clones from primary vaccination (roughly 95% CD4, over 80% CD8). It was the secondary response that reached its peak faster, day 5 versus 15, but it was weaker. It was a small share of clonotypes that appeared in both CD4 and CD8 compartments.

The V and J genes are TRBV6-6 and TRBJ2-5; 7 bases agree with TRBD1. The source of this sequence is a man between 18 and 35 years old who received the YFV17D yellow fever vaccine. Sequenced here: CD4+ T cells sorted from PBMCs, sampled 5 days after the yellow fever booster vaccination. This CDR3 is CASARGRGYQETQYF. The CDR3 DNA is TGTGCCAGCGCTAGAGGCAGGGGGTACCAAGAGACCCAGTACTTC.